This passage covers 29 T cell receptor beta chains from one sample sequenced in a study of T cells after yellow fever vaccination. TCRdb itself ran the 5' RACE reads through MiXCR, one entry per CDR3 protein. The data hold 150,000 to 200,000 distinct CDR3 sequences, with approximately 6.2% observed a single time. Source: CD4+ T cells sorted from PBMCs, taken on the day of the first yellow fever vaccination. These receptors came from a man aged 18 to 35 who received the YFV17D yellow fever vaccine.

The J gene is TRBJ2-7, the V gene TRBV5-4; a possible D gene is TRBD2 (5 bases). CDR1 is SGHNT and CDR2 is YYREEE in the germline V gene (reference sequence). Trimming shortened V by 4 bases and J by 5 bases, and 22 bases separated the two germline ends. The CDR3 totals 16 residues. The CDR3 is CASSRGRTSWSDEQYF. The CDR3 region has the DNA TGTGCCAGCAGCCGAGGGCGGACCTCTTGGAGCGACGAGCAGTACTTC.

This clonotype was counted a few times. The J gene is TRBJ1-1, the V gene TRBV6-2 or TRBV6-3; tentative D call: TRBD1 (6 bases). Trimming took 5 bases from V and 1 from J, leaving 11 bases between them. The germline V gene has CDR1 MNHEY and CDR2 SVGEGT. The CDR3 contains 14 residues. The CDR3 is CASSNRAENTEAFF. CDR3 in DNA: TGTGCCAGCAGTAACAGGGCTGAGAACACTGAAGCTTTCTTT.

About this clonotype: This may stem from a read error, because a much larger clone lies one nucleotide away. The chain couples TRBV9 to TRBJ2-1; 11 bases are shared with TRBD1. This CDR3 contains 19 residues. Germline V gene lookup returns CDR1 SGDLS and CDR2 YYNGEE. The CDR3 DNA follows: TGTCCCAGCAGCGCCCGGGACAGGGGGAAATTAGGCTCCTACAATGAGCAGTTCTTC. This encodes CPSSARDRGKLGSYNEQFF.

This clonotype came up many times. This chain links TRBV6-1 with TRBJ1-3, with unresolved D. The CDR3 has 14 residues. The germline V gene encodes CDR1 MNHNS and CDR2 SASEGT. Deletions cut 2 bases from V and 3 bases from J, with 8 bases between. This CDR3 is CASSEFRLGNTIYF. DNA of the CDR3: TGTGCCAGCAGTGAATTCCGTCTTGGAAACACCATATATTTT.

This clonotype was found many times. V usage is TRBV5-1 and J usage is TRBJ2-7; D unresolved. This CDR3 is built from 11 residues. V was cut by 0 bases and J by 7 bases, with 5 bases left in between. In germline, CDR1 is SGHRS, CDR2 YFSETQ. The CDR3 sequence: CASSLDEEQYF. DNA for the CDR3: TGCGCCAGCAGCTTGGACGAGGAGCAGTACTTC. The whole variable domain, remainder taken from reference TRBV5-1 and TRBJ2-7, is KAGVTQTPRYLIKTRGQQVTLSCSPISGHRSVSWYQQTPGQGLQFLFEYFSETQRNKGNFPGRFSGRQFSNSRSEMNVSTLELGDSALYLCASSLDEEQYFGPGTRLTVT.

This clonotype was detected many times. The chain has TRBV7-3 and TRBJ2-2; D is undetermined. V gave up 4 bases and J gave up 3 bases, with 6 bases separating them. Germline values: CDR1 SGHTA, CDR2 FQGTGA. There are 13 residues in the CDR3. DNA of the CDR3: TGTGCCAGCAGCTCCGATTACACCGGGGAGCTGTTTTTT. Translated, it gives CASSSDYTGELFF.

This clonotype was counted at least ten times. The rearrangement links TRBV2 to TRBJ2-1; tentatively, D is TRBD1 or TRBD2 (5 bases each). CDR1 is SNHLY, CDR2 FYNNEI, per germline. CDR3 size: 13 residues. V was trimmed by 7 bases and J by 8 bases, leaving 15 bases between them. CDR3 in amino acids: CASNEGLGDEQFF. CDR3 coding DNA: TGTGCCAGCAACGAGGGGCTAGGGGATGAGCAGTTCTTC. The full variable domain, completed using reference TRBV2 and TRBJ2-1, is EPEVTQTPSHQVTQMGQEVILRCVPISNHLYFYWYRQILGQKVEFLVSFYNNEISEKSEIFDDQFSVERPDGSNFTLKIRSTKLEDSAMYFCASNEGLGDEQFFGPGTRLTVL.

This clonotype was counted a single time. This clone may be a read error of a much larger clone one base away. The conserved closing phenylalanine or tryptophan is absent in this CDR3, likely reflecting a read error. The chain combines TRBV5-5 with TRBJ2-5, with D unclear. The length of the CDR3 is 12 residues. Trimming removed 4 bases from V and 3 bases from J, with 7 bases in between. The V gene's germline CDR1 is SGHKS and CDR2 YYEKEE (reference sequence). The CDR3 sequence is CASSTAKETQYL. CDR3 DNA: TGTGCCAGCAGCACTGCAAAAGAGACCCAGTACCTC.

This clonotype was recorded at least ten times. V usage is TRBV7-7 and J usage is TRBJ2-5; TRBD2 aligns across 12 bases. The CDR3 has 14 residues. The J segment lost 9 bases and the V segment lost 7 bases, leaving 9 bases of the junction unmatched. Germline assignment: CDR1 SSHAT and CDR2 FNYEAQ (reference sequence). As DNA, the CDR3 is TGTGCCAGCACTCCGGGACTAGCGGGTGGGCCCCAGTACTTC. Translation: CASTPGLAGGPQYF.

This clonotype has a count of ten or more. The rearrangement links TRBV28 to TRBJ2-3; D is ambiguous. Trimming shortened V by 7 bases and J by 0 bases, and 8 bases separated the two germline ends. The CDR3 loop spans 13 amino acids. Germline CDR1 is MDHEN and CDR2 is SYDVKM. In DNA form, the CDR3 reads TGTGCCAGCACTACGGGTAGCACAGATACGCAGTATTTT. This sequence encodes CASTTGSTDTQYF.

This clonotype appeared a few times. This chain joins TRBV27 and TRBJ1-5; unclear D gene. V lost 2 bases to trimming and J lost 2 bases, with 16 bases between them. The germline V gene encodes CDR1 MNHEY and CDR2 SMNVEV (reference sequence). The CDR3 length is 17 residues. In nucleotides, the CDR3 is TGTGCCAGCAGTTTAACCGGCGGGAGGCGTCGCAATCAGCCCCAGCATTTT. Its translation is CASSLTGGRRRNQPQHF.

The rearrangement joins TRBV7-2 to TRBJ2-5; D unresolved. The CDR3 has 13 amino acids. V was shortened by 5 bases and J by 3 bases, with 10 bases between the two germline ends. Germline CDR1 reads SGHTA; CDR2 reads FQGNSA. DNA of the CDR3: TGTGCCAGCAGCCATTACGGCGAAGAGACCCAGTACTTC. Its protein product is CASSHYGEETQYF.

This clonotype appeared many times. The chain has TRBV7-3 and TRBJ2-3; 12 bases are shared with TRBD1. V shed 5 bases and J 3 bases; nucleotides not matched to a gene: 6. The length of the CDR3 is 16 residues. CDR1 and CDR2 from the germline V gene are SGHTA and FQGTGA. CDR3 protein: CASSTGTGGFTDTQYF. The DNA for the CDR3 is TGTGCCAGCAGCACCGGGACAGGGGGCTTTACAGATACGCAGTATTTT.

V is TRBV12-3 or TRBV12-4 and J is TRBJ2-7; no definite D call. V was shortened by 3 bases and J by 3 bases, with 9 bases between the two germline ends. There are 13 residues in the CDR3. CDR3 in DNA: TGTGCCAGCAGTTTCCTGGGAAACTACGAGCAGTACTTC. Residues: CASSFLGNYEQYF.

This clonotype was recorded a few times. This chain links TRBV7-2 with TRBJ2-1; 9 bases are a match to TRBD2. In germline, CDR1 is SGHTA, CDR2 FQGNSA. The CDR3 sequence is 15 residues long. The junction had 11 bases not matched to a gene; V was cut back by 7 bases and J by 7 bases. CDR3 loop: CASTPLAGSRNEQFF. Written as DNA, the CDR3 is TGTGCCAGCACCCCTCTAGCGGGGTCAAGGAATGAGCAGTTCTTC.

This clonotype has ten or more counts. The chain's CDR3 is CASRLLLADSGANVLTF. The DNA of the CDR3 is TGCGCCAGCAGGCTACTCCTGGCAGACTCTGGGGCCAACGTCCTGACTTTC. V is TRBV5-1 and J is TRBJ2-6; no definite D call. The CDR3 is made up of 17 amino acids. CDR1 SGHRS and CDR2 YFSETQ come from the germline V gene. V dropped 5 bases and J dropped 0 bases, with 15 bases sitting between them.

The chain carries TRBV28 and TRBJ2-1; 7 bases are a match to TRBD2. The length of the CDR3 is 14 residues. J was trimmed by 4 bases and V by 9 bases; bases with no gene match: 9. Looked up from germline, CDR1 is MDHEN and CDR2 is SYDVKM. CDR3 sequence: CASWGGTYYNEQFF. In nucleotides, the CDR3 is TGTGCCAGTTGGGGGGGGACGTATTACAATGAGCAGTTCTTC.

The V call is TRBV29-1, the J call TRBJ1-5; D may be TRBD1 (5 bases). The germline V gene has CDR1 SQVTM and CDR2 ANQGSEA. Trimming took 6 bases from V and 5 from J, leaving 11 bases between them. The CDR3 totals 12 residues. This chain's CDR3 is CSVRDPDQPQHF. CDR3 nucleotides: TGCAGCGTCCGGGACCCTGATCAGCCCCAGCATTTT.

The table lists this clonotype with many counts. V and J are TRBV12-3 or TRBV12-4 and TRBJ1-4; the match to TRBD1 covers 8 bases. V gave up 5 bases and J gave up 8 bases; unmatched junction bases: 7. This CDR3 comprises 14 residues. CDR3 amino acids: CASSHGQGREKLFF. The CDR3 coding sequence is TGTGCCAGCAGTCATGGACAGGGTAGGGAAAAACTGTTTTTT.

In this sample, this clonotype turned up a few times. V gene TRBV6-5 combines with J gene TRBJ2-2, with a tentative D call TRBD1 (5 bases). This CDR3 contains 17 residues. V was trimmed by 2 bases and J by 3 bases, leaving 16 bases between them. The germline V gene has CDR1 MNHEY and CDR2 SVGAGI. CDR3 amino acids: CASSYSVGHGDTGELFF. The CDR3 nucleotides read TGTGCCAGCAGTTACAGTGTTGGACACGGAGACACCGGGGAGCTGTTTTTT.

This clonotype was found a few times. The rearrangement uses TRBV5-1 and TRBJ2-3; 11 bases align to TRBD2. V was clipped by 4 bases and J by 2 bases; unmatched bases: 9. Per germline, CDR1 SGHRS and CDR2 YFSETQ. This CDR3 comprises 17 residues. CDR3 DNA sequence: TGCGCCAGCAGCATCGGACTAGCGGGTACCTACACAGATACGCAGTATTTT. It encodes CASSIGLAGTYTDTQYF.

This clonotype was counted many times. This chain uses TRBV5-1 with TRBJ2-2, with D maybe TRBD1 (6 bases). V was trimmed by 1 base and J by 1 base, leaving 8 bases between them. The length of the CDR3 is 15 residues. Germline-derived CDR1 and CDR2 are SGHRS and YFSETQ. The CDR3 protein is CASSLIQGNTGELFF. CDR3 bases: TGCGCCAGCAGCTTGATACAGGGGAACACCGGGGAGCTGTTTTTT.

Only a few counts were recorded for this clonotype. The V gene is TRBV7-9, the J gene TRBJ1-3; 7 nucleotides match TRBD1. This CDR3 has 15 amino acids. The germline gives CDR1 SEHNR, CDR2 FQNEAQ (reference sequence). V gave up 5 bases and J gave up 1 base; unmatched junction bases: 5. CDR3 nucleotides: TGTGCCAGCAGCCTAAAGGGACAGTCTGGAAACACCATATATTTT. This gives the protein CASSLKGQSGNTIYF.

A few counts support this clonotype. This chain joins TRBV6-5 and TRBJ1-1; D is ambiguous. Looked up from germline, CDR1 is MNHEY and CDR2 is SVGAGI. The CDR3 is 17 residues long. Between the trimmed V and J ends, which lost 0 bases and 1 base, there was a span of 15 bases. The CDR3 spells CASSYSHLPGGNTEAFF. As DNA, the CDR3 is TGTGCCAGCAGTTACTCTCATCTACCGGGAGGGAACACTGAAGCTTTCTTT.

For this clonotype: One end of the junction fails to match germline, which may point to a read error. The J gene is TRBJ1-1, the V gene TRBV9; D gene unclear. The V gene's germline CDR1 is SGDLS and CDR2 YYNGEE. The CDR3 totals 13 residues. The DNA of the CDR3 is TGTGCCAGCAGCCCTGGTATGAAGACTGAAGCTTTCTTT. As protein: CASSPGMKTEAFF. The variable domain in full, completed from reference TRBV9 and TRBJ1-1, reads DSGVTQTPKHLITATGQRVTLRCSPRSGDLSVYWYQQSLDQGLQFLIQYYNGEERAKGNILERFSAQQFPDLHSELNLSSLELGDSALYFCASSPGMKTEAFFGQGTRLTVV.

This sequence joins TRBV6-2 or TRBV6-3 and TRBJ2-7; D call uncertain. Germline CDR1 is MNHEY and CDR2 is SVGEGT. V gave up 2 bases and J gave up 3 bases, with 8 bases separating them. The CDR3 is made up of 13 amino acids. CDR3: CASSYPLVYEQYF. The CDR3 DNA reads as TGTGCCAGCAGTTACCCGCTAGTCTACGAGCAGTACTTC.

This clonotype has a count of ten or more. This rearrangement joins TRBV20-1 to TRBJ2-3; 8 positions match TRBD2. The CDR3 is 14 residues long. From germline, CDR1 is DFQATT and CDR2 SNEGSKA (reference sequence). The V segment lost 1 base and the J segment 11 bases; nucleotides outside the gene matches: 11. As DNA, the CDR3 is TGCAGTGCTAGAGGCCCGGTAGTAGCGGGGCGGCAGTATTTT. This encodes CSARGPVVAGRQYF.

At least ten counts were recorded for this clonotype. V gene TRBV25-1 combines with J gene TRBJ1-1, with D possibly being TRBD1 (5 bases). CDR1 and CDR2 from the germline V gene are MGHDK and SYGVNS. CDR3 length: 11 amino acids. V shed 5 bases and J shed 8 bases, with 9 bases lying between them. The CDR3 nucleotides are TGTGCCAGCAGTATGGGGACCGAAGCTTTCTTT. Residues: CASSMGTEAFF.

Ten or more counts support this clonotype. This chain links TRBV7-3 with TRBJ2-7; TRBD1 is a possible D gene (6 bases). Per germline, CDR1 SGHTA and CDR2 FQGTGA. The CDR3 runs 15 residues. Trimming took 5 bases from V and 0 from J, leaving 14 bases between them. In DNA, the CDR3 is TGTGCCAGCAGCCGCAGGGGCCGACCCTCCTACGAGCAGTACTTC. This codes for CASSRRGRPSYEQYF. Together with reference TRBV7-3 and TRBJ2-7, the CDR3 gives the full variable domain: GAGVSQTPSNKVTEKGKYVELRCDPISGHTALYWYRQSLGQGPEFLIYFQGTGAADDSGLPNDRFFAVRPEGSVSTLKIQRTERGDSAVYLCASSRRGRPSYEQYFGPGTRLTVT.